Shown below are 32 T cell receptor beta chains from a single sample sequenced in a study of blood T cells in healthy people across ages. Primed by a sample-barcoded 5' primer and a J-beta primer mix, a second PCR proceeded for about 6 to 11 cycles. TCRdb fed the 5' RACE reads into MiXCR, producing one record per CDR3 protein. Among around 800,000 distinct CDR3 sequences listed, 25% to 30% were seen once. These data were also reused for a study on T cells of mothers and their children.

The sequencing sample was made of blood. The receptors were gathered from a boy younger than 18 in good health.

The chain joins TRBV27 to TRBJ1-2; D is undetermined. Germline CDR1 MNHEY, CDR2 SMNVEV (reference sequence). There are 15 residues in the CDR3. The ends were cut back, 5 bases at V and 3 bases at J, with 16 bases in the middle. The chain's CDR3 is CASSLLPAGHYGYTF. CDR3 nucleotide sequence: TGTGCCAGCAGTCTCCTCCCGGCAGGCCACTATGGCTACACCTTC.

CDR3 DNA: TGTGCTAGTGGTTTGCAGACGGACTATGGCTACACCTTC. It codes for CASGLQTDYGYTF. This chain joins TRBV12-5 and TRBJ1-2; no reliable D call. V was pared by 2 bases and J by 3 bases, with 7 bases between. Germline CDR1 LGHNT, CDR2 FRNRAP. The CDR3 loop spans 13 amino acids. The variable domain in full, with the rest retrieved from reference TRBV12-5 and TRBJ1-2, is DARVTQTPRHKVTEMGQEVTMRCQPILGHNTVFWYRQTMMQGLELLAYFRNRAPLDDSGMPKDRFSAEMPDATLATLKIQPSEPRDSAVYFCASGLQTDYGYTFGSGTRLTVV.

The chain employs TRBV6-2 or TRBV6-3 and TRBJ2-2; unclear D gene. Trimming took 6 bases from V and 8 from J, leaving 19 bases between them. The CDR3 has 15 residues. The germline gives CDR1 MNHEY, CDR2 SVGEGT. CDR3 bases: TGTGCCAGCAGCCCGTCGACCGACCCGGCGGGGGAGCTGTTTTTT. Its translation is CASSPSTDPAGELFF.

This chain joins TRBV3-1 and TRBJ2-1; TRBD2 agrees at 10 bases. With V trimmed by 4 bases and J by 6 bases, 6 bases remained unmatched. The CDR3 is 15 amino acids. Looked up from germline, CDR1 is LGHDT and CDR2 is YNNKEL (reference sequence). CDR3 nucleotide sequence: TGTGCCAGCAGCCCCAGCGGGGGGGCTTCCAATGAGCAGTTCTTC. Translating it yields CASSPSGGASNEQFF.

The CDR3 reads CASSDRAPGYEQYF. CDR3 nucleotide sequence: TGTGCCAGCAGTGACAGGGCCCCGGGGTACGAGCAGTACTTC. The genes are TRBV2 and TRBJ2-7; D may correspond to TRBD1 or TRBD2 (5 bases each). Germline CDR1 SNHLY, CDR2 FYNNEI. V lost 3 bases, J lost 4 bases, and 13 bases lay in between. The CDR3 covers 14 residues.

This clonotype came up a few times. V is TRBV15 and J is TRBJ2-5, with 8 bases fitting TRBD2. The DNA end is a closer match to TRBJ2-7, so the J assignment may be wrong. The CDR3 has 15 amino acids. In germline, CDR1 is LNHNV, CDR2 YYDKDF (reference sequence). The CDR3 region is CATSRGTERGCEQYF. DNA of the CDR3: TGTGCCACCAGCAGAGGGACGGAGCGGGGGTGCGAGCAGTACTTC.

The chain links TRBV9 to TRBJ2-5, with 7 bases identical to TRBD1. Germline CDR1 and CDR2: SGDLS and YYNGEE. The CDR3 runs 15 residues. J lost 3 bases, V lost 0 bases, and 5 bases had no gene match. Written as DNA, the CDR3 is TGTGCCAGCAGCGTAGCTGGGACAGCGGAAGAGACCCAGTACTTC. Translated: CASSVAGTAEETQYF. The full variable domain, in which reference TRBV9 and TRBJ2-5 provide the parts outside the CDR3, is DSGVTQTPKHLITATGQRVTLRCSPRSGDLSVYWYQQSLDQGLQFLIQYYNGEERAKGNILERFSAQQFPDLHSELNLSSLELGDSALYFCASSVAGTAEETQYFGPGTRLLVL.

The CDR3 nucleotides are TGCGCCAGCAGCCGCAAACAGGGAAGTGACACCGGGGAGCTGTTTTTT. Protein: CASSRKQGSDTGELFF. The chain employs TRBV4-1 and TRBJ2-2; possibly TRBD1 for D (6 bases). Germline V lookup: CDR1 MGHRA, CDR2 YSYEKL. CDR3 length: 16 amino acids. Trimming took off 4 bases at V and 3 bases at J, with 15 bases between the two ends.

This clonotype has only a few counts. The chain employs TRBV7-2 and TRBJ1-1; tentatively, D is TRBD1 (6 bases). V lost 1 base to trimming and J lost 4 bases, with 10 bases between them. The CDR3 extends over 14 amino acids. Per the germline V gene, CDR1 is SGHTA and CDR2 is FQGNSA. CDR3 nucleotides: TGTGCCAGCAGCTTAGAACAGGGTTTCACTGAAGCTTTCTTT. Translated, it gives CASSLEQGFTEAFF.

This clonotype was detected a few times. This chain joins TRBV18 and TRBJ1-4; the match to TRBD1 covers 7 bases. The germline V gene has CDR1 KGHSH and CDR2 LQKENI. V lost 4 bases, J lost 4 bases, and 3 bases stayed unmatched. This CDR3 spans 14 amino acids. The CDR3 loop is CASSRDSYNEKLFF. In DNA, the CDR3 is TGTGCCAGCTCACGGGACAGTTATAATGAAAAACTGTTTTTT.

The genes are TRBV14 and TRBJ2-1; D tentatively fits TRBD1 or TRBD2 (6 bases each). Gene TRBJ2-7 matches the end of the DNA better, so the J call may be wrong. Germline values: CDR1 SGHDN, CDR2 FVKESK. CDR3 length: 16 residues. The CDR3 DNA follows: TGTGCCAGCAGCCAAGTAGTCTGGGGGGCCCCCTACGAGCAGTACTTC. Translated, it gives CASSQVVWGAPYEQYF.

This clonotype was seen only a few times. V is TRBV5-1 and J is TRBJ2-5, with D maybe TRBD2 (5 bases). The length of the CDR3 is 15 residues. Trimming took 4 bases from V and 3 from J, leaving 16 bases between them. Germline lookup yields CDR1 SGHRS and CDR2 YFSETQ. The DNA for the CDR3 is TGCGCCAGCAGCCCCAACGGGGTGAGGGAAGAGACCCAGTACTTC. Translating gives CASSPNGVREETQYF.

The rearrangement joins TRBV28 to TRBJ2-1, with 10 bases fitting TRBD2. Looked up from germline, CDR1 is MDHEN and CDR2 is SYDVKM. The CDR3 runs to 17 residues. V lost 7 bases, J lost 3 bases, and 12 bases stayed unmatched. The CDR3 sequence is CASTTASGGPHYNEQFF. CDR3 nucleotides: TGTGCCAGCACTACTGCTAGCGGGGGCCCTCACTACAATGAGCAGTTCTTC.

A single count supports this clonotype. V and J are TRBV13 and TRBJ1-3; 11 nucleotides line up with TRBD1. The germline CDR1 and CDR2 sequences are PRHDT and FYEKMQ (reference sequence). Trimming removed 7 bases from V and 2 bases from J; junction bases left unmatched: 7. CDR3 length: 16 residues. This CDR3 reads CASTLDRGLPGNTIYF. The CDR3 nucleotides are TGTGCCAGCACCTTGGACAGGGGGCTTCCTGGAAACACCATATATTTT.

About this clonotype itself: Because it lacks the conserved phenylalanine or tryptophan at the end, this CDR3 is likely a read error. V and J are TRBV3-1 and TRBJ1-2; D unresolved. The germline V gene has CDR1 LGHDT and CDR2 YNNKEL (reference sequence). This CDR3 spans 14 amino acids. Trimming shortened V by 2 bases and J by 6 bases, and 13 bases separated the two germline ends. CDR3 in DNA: TGTGCCAGCAGCCAACAGCCAGGAGTGAATGGCTACACCCTC. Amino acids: CASSQQPGVNGYTL.

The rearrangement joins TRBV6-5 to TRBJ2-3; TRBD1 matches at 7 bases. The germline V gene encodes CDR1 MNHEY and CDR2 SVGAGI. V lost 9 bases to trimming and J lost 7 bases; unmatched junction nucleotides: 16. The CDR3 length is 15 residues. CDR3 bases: TGTGCCAGTCACCCGGACAGGCGTTTAACTAATACGCAGTATTTT. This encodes CASHPDRRLTNTQYF.

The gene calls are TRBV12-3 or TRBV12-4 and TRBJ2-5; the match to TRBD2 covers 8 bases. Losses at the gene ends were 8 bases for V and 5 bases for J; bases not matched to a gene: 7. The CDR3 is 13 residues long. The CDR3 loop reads CASVRGGTETQYF. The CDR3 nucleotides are TGTGCCAGCGTCCGGGGGGGGACGGAGACCCAGTACTTC.

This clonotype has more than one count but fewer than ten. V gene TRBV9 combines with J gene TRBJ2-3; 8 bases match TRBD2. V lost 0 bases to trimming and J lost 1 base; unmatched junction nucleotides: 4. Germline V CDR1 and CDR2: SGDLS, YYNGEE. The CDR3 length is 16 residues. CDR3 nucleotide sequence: TGTGCCAGCAGCGTAGGGGATAGCGGGGGCACAGATACGCAGTATTTT. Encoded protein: CASSVGDSGGTDTQYF.

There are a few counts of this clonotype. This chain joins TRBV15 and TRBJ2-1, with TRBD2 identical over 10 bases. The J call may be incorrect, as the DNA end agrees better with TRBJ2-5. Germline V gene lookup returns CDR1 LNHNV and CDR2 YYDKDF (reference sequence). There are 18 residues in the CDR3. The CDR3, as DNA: TGTGCCACCAGCAGAGCTCCCCTCCTACTAGCGGGGCAAGAGACCCAGTACTTC. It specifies CATSRAPLLLAGQETQYF.

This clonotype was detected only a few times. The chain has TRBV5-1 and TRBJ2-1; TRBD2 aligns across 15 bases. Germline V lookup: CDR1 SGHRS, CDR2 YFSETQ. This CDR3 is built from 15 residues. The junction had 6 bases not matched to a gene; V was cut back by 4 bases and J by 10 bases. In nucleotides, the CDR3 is TGCGCCAGCAGCCCCGGACTAGCGGGGGGGGAGGAGCAGTTCTTC. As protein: CASSPGLAGGEEQFF. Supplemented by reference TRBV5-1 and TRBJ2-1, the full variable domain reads KAGVTQTPRYLIKTRGQQVTLSCSPISGHRSVSWYQQTPGQGLQFLFEYFSETQRNKGNFPGRFSGRQFSNSRSEMNVSTLELGDSALYLCASSPGLAGGEEQFFGPGTRLTVL.

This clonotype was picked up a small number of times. For the CDR3, the DNA is TGTGCCACCAAGGACAGGGAAAATAATTCACCCCTCCACTTT. This sequence encodes CATKDRENNSPLHF. The gene calls are TRBV15 and TRBJ1-6; 8 bases are shared with TRBD1. Germline V gene sequence: CDR1 LNHNV, CDR2 YYDKDF (reference sequence). This CDR3 spans 14 amino acids. J was trimmed by 5 bases and V by 7 bases; bases with no gene match: 4.

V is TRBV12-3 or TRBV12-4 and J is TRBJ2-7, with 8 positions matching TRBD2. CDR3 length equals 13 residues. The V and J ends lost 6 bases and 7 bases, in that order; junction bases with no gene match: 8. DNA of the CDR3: TGTGCCAGCAGGGGTAGCGGGGAGGGAGAGCAGTACTTC. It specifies CASRGSGEGEQYF.

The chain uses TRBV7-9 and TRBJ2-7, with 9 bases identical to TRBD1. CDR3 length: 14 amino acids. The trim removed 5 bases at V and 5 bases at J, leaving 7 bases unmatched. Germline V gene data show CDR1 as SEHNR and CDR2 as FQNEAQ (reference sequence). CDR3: CASSLGTGYDEQYF. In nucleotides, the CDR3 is TGTGCCAGCAGCCTCGGGACAGGGTATGACGAGCAGTACTTC.

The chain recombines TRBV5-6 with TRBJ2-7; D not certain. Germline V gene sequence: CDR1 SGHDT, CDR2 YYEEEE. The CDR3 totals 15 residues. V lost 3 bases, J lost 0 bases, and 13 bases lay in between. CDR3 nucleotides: TGTGCCAGCAGCTCGGCCGGACGGAGCTCCTACGAGCAGTACTTC. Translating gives CASSSAGRSSYEQYF.

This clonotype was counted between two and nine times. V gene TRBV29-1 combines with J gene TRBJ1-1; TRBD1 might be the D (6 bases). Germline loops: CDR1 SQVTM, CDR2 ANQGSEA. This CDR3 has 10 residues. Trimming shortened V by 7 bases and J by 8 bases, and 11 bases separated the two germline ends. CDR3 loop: CSAGRGEAFF. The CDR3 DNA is TGCAGCGCAGGCAGGGGAGAAGCTTTCTTT.

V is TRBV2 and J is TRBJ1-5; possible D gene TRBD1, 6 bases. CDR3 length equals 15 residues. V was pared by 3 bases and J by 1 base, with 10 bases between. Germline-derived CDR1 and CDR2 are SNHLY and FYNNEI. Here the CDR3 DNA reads TGTGCCAGCAGTGAGGATGGACAGAGCAATCAGCCCCAGCATTTT. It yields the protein CASSEDGQSNQPQHF.

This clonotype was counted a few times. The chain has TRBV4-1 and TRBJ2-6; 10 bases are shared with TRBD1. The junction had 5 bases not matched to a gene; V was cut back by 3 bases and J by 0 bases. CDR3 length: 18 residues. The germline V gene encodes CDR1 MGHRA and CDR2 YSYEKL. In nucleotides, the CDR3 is TGCGCCAGCAGCCAGTCGACAGGGGGCTACTCTGGGGCCAACGTCCTGACTTTC. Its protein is CASSQSTGGYSGANVLTF.

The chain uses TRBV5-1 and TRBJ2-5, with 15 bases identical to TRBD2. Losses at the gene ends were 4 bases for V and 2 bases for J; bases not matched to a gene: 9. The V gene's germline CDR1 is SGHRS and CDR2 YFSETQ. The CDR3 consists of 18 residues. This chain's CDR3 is CASSPGTSGGPLQETQYF. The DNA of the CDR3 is TGCGCCAGCAGCCCCGGGACTAGCGGGGGGCCTTTGCAAGAGACCCAGTACTTC.

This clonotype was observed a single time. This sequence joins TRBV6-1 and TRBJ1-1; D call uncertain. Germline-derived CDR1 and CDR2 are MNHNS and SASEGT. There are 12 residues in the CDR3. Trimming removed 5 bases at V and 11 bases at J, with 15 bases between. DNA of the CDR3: TGTGCCAGCAGTATCGGCAGCGCTCGGGCTTTCTTT. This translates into CASSIGSARAFF.

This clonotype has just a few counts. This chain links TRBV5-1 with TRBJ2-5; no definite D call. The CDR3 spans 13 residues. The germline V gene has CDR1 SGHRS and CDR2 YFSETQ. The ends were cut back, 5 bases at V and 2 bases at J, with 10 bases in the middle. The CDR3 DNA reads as TGCGCCAGCAGACGTTGGCTTCAAGAGACCCAGTACTTC. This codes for CASRRWLQETQYF.

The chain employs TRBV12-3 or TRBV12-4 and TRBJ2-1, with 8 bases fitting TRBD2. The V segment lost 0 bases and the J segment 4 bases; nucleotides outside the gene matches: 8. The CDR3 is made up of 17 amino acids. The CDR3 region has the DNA TGTGCCAGCAGTTTAGCCCAGTGGCGGGAGGAGTACAATGAGCAGTTCTTC. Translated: CASSLAQWREEYNEQFF.

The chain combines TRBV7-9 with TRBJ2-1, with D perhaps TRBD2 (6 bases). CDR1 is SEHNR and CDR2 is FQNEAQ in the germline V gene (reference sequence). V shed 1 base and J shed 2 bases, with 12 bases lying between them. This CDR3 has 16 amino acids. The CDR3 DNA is TGTGCCAGCAGCTTAGGTCTAGCGAAACCCTACAATGAGCAGTTCTTC. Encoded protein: CASSLGLAKPYNEQFF.